One sample yielded the 28 T cell receptor beta chains listed below, sequenced in a study of blood T cells in healthy people across ages. Sample-barcoded 5' priming and a J-beta primer mix drove a second PCR of roughly 7 to 11 cycles. Each CDR3 protein gets one entry after TCRdb re-called the 5' RACE reads with MiXCR. Of around 690,000 distinct CDR3 sequences listed, approximately 59% were seen once; the top ten hold 35% to 40%. The sample was blood. The receptor set was obtained from a man in his 60s in good health.

This clonotype occurred a few times. The V gene is TRBV15, the J gene TRBJ2-4; 7 bases match TRBD2. With 8 bases clipped from V and 1 base from J, the junction kept 14 bases outside the gene matches. The CDR3 spans 17 residues. Germline V gene lookup returns CDR1 LNHNV and CDR2 YYDKDF (reference sequence). CDR3 DNA: TGTGCCACCTCTGGGGGACCGACCGGGGGGGCCAAAAACATTCAGTACTTC. Protein: CATSGGPTGGAKNIQYF.

This clonotype turned up a few times. The V call is TRBV18, the J call TRBJ2-5; the D gene could be TRBD1 or TRBD2 (5 bases each). V was shortened by 2 bases and J by 2 bases, with 9 bases between the two germline ends. This CDR3 region has 14 residues. Germline V gives CDR1 KGHSH, CDR2 LQKENI. The CDR3 loop is CASSPGGNQETQYF. CDR3 bases: TGTGCCAGCTCACCAGGGGGAAATCAAGAGACCCAGTACTTC.

J is TRBJ2-3 and V is TRBV5-1; D gene ambiguous. CDR1 and CDR2 (germline): SGHRS, YFSETQ. V was pared by 0 bases and J by 0 bases, with 8 bases between. CDR3 length: 15 amino acids. Here the CDR3 reads CASSLAQLSTDTQYF. CDR3 DNA: TGCGCCAGCAGCTTGGCCCAGCTGAGCACAGATACGCAGTATTTT.

The chain combines TRBV12-3 or TRBV12-4 with TRBJ2-2; no definite D call. The length of the CDR3 is 15 residues. Trimming cost V 7 bases and J 3 bases, with 15 bases left between them. CDR3 coding DNA: TGTGCCAGCACCTCTGTAGCTCGCTACACCGGGGAGCTGTTTTTT. Translation: CASTSVARYTGELFF.

This chain connects TRBV5-4 to TRBJ1-6; no clear D. Germline V lookup: CDR1 SGHNT, CDR2 YYREEE (reference sequence). CDR3 length: 17 amino acids. V shed 4 bases and J shed 7 bases, with 21 bases lying between them. The CDR3, as DNA: TGTGCCAGCAGCCCAGGAGGTAGAACCCCGGCGAATTCACCCCTCCACTTT. This gives the protein CASSPGGRTPANSPLHF.

The rearrangement uses TRBV19 and TRBJ1-1; D uncertain. This CDR3 has 13 residues. The germline CDR1 and CDR2 sequences are LNHDA and SQIVND (reference sequence). The V gene lost 7 bases and the J gene lost 0 bases, with 9 bases spanning the gap. The CDR3 coding sequence is TGTGCCAGTAACGTGGCTATGAACACTGAAGCTTTCTTT. It is translated as CASNVAMNTEAFF. Drawing the rest from reference TRBV19 and TRBJ1-1, the complete variable domain is DGGITQSPKYLFRKEGQNVTLSCEQNLNHDAMYWYRQDPGQGLRLIYYSQIVNDFQKGDIAEGYSVSREKKESFPLTVTSAQKNPTAFYLCASNVAMNTEAFFGQGTRLTVV.

This chain uses TRBV20-1 with TRBJ2-7, with TRBD1 matching 9 bases. This CDR3 has 14 residues. The V segment lost 0 bases and the J segment 3 bases; nucleotides outside the gene matches: 3. From germline, CDR1 is DFQATT and CDR2 SNEGSKA (reference sequence). CDR3 bases: TGCAGTGCTAGAGAGGGGACAGGGTACTACGAGCAGTACTTC. Protein: CSAREGTGYYEQYF.

The rearrangement joins TRBV6-5 to TRBJ2-1; D is ambiguous. The CDR3 runs to 14 residues. Germline V gene lookup returns CDR1 MNHEY and CDR2 SVGAGI. The V end was cut by 6 bases, the J end by 6 bases, with 15 bases between. CDR3 nucleotide sequence: TGTGCCAGCAGACTTTCCCGGGTCCCCAATGAGCAGTTCTTC. Translation: CASRLSRVPNEQFF.

The chain uses TRBV5-1 and TRBJ2-4; no definite D call. Trimming stripped 2 bases from V and 0 bases from J, with 9 bases between. CDR1 SGHRS and CDR2 YFSETQ come from the germline V gene. This CDR3 is 15 amino acids long. Written as DNA, the CDR3 is TGCGCCAGCAGCTTATTCGCACTAGCCAAAAACATTCAGTACTTC. This codes for CASSLFALAKNIQYF.

The chain couples TRBV7-6 to TRBJ2-7; possibly TRBD1 for D (6 bases). Germline lookup yields CDR1 SGHVS and CDR2 FNYEAQ. There are 14 residues in the CDR3. Trimming took 1 base from V and 5 from J, leaving 12 bases between them. CDR3 in DNA: TGTGCCAGCAGCTTAGGCAGGGGTCGCCACGAGCAGTACTTC. Translated: CASSLGRGRHEQYF.

This clonotype has just a few counts. This sequence joins TRBV9 and TRBJ2-7; unclear D gene. The germline gives CDR1 SGDLS, CDR2 YYNGEE. CDR3 length equals 19 residues. V was clipped by 0 bases and J by 4 bases, with 26 bases between them. The CDR3 protein is CASSVACRSKGWVVYEQYF. Here the CDR3 DNA reads TGTGCCAGCAGCGTAGCCTGCCGCTCTAAGGGTTGGGTTGTATACGAGCAGTACTTC.

The V call is TRBV5-5, the J call TRBJ2-7; D is unclear. This CDR3 region has 15 residues. Germline-derived CDR1 and CDR2 are SGHKS and YYEKEE (reference sequence). Trimming stripped 4 bases from V and 2 bases from J, with 16 bases between. The CDR3 DNA reads as TGTGCCAGCAGCATGGGGATTGGGATTCCCTACGAGCAGTACTTC. Translated: CASSMGIGIPYEQYF.

The V call is TRBV2, the J call TRBJ2-1; TRBD2 might be the D (6 bases). The germline V gene has CDR1 SNHLY and CDR2 FYNNEI. V dropped 7 bases and J dropped 4 bases, with 14 bases sitting between them. The CDR3 contains 14 residues. The CDR3 coding sequence is TGTGCCAGCAAATGGCGGGGAATTTACAATGAGCAGTTCTTC. It is translated as CASKWRGIYNEQFF.

The chain uses TRBV5-1 and TRBJ2-1; 10 bases agree with TRBD2. Per the germline V gene, CDR1 is SGHRS and CDR2 is YFSETQ. The J segment lost 9 bases and the V segment lost 4 bases, leaving 7 bases of the junction unmatched. The CDR3 is 14 residues long. CDR3 amino acids: CASSERLAGLEQFF. CDR3 sequence (DNA): TGCGCCAGCAGCGAACGACTAGCGGGTCTTGAGCAGTTCTTC.

This clonotype was counted a few times. This sequence joins TRBV28 and TRBJ2-3; 8 nucleotides match TRBD1. CDR1 is MDHEN, CDR2 SYDVKM, per germline. Trimming took 5 bases from V and 1 from J; bases not matched to a gene: 8. CDR3 length: 16 amino acids. The DNA of the CDR3 is TGTGCCAGCAGTCCTAATGACAGGGGACGCACAGATACGCAGTATTTT. Amino acid sequence: CASSPNDRGRTDTQYF. Drawing the rest from reference TRBV28 and TRBJ2-3, the complete variable domain is DVKVTQSSRYLVKRTGEKVFLECVQDMDHENMFWYRQDPGLGLRLIYFSYDVKMKEKGDIPEGYSVSREKKERFSLILESASTNQTSMYLCASSPNDRGRTDTQYFGPGTRLTVL.

The V and J genes are TRBV2 and TRBJ2-1; D may be TRBD2 (5 bases). Per germline, CDR1 SNHLY and CDR2 FYNNEI. The CDR3 runs to 11 residues. V was shortened by 8 bases and J by 9 bases, with 11 bases between the two germline ends. CDR3 nucleotides: TGTGCCAGCGGGAGATGGGGTGAGCAGTTCTTC. Its translation is CASGRWGEQFF.

This clonotype was counted between two and nine times. J is TRBJ1-2 and V is TRBV18; unclear D gene. Trimming cost V 0 bases and J 4 bases, with 15 bases left between them. The V gene's germline CDR1 is KGHSH and CDR2 LQKENI. There are 16 residues in the CDR3. The CDR3 bases are TGTGCCAGCTCACCACCGGGGATGACCCCAGGCTATGGCTACACCTTC. Translating it yields CASSPPGMTPGYGYTF. The full variable domain, in which reference TRBV18 and TRBJ1-2 provide the parts outside the CDR3, is NAGVMQNPRHLVRRRGQEARLRCSPMKGHSHVYWYRQLPEEGLKFMVYLQKENIIDESGMPKERFSAEFPKEGPSILRIQQVVRGDSAAYFCASSPPGMTPGYGYTFGSGTRLTVV.

The chain employs TRBV4-1 and TRBJ2-6; the match to TRBD2 covers 10 bases. The J segment lost 4 bases and the V segment lost 4 bases, leaving 7 bases of the junction unmatched. The germline V gene encodes CDR1 MGHRA and CDR2 YSYEKL. This CDR3 comprises 17 residues. The CDR3 sequence: CASSPGLAVSGANVLTF. CDR3 sequence (DNA): TGCGCCAGCAGCCCAGGACTAGCGGTTTCCGGGGCCAACGTCCTGACTTTC.

This clonotype came up a few times. The chain couples TRBV28 to TRBJ2-2, with D possibly being TRBD1 or TRBD2 (5 bases each). This CDR3 region has 13 residues. Trimming removed 6 bases from V and 6 bases from J, with 11 bases in between. Germline-derived CDR1 and CDR2 are MDHEN and SYDVKM. The CDR3 nucleotides are TGTGCCAGCAGCTCTCAGGGAGCCGGGGAGCTGTTTTTT. This translates into CASSSQGAGELFF.

The chain uses TRBV5-1 and TRBJ1-4, with D uncertain. The CDR3 sequence is 14 residues long. V lost 0 bases, J lost 4 bases, and 7 bases lay in between. Germline CDR1 is SGHRS and CDR2 is YFSETQ. The CDR3 DNA is TGCGCCAGCAGCTTGGCCGTAGGTAATGAAAAACTGTTTTTT. This sequence encodes CASSLAVGNEKLFF.

There are a few counts of this clonotype. The chain uses TRBV27 and TRBJ2-5; possible D gene TRBD2, 6 bases. Trimming pared 6 bases from V and 1 base from J, leaving 9 bases between. The length of the CDR3 is 13 residues. Germline CDR1 reads MNHEY; CDR2 reads SMNVEV (reference sequence). Written as DNA, the CDR3 is TGTGCCAGCAGGATAGCGGCCCAAGAGACCCAGTACTTC. Its protein is CASRIAAQETQYF.

This clonotype has only one observation. V gene TRBV12-3 or TRBV12-4 combines with J gene TRBJ1-1; no clear D gene. The V end lost 7 bases, the J end lost 3 bases, and 12 bases lay between the germline ends. The length of the CDR3 is 13 residues. This chain's CDR3 is CASNSGLYTEAFF. The CDR3 DNA follows: TGTGCCAGCAACTCGGGATTGTACACTGAAGCTTTCTTT.

This clonotype showed up just once. The gene calls are TRBV6-5 and TRBJ2-3; the match to TRBD2 covers 14 bases. From germline, CDR1 is MNHEY and CDR2 SVGAGI. This CDR3 is 18 amino acids long. The ends lost 2 bases at V and 2 bases at J; junction bases unmatched: 6. The CDR3 sequence: CASSYGGTSGGSTDTQYF. CDR3 in DNA: TGTGCCAGCAGTTACGGGGGGACTAGCGGGGGATCCACAGATACGCAGTATTTT.

The chain is built from TRBV7-2 and TRBJ2-2, with D unresolved. Per the germline V gene, CDR1 is SGHTA and CDR2 is FQGNSA. With 2 bases removed from V and 1 base from J, the gap between germline ends came to 5 bases. The CDR3 length is 14 residues. CDR3 loop: CASSLLRNTGELFF. The CDR3, as DNA: TGTGCCAGCAGCTTATTACGGAACACCGGGGAGCTGTTTTTT.

DNA of the CDR3: TGTGCCAGCAGTCCCCCGGGGGCCACCCAGGGACCTAATGAGCAGTTCTTC. Its protein is CASSPPGATQGPNEQFF. V usage is TRBV25-1 and J usage is TRBJ2-1; D tentatively reads TRBD1 or TRBD2 (6 bases each). Between the trimmed V and J ends, which lost 5 bases and 7 bases, there was a span of 24 bases. The V gene's germline CDR1 is MGHDK and CDR2 SYGVNS. The CDR3 length is 17 residues.

There are a few counts of this clonotype. The chain has TRBV20-1 and TRBJ1-2; TRBD1 is a possible D gene (5 bases). Germline-derived CDR1 and CDR2 are DFQATT and SNEGSKA (reference sequence). The CDR3 has 13 residues. V was trimmed by 2 bases and J by 4 bases, leaving 11 bases between them. The CDR3 coding sequence is TGCAGTGCTAGAACCGACAGTCGCTATGGCTACACCTTC. Residues: CSARTDSRYGYTF.

This clonotype was seen more than once but under ten times. This chain joins TRBV5-1 and TRBJ2-3; tentative D call: TRBD2 (7 bases). The V end was cut by 0 bases, the J end by 5 bases, with 19 bases between. The CDR3 is 17 amino acids. The germline CDR1 and CDR2 sequences are SGHRS and YFSETQ. CDR3 coding DNA: TGCGCCAGCAGCTTGGTTCGAGGGGGGGCCTATGGAGATACGCAGTATTTT. It yields the protein CASSLVRGGAYGDTQYF.

This clonotype was found a few times. This chain uses TRBV2 with TRBJ2-5; TRBD2 matches at 8 bases. Germline V gene sequence: CDR1 SNHLY, CDR2 FYNNEI. After removal of 8 bases from V and 4 bases from J, the junction contained 6 bases not matched to a gene. This CDR3 has 13 residues. CDR3 DNA: TGTGCCAGCTGGCTAGCGGGCCGAGAGACCCAGTACTTC. It translates to CASWLAGRETQYF. Combining the CDR3 with reference TRBV2 and TRBJ2-5 gives the whole variable domain EPEVTQTPSHQVTQMGQEVILRCVPISNHLYFYWYRQILGQKVEFLVSFYNNEISEKSEIFDDQFSVERPDGSNFTLKIRSTKLEDSAMYFCASWLAGRETQYFGPGTRLLVL.